This T cell receptor beta chain was captured by sequencing in a study of T-cell reconstitution after alpha-beta-depleted transplantation in children. Notes on the study in general: A year had passed since transplant, and T-cell counts and diversity by then came mostly from newly produced T cells. By about two months after transplant, alpha-beta T cells reportedly arose from several hundred graft clones that had expanded. Some patients showed high day-60 TCRbeta diversity, which derived from surviving recipient T cells and thymic progenitors.

Regarding this clonotype: Antigen unknown.

Researchers prepared the TCRbeta library using unique molecular identifiers, the study reports. TCRdb analysed the PCR reads with MiXCR anew, one entry per CDR3 protein. The sample shows roughly 790,000 distinct CDR3 sequences, less than 20% of them seen only once. With V trimmed by 5 bases and J by 6 bases, 12 bases remained unmatched. CDR3 length: 14 amino acids. Germline V gives CDR1 SQVTM, CDR2 ANQGSEA. The chain carries TRBV29-1 and TRBJ2-5, with 7 nucleotides matching TRBD2. Here the sequenced sample was PBMCs, mostly from graft donor cells, taken 360 days after TCRalphabeta/CD19-depleted stem cell transplant. This receptor was identified in a male patient under 18 who had a stem cell transplant for acute lymphoblastic leukemia, so the T cells may come from the graft donor. The CDR3 DNA reads as TGCAGCGTTTTTCAGCGGGATAGGGCGAAGACCCAGTACTTC. This codes for CSVFQRDRAKTQYF.